This T cell receptor beta chain was captured by sequencing in a study of CD8 T cells in Susac syndrome. As for the study in general: Patients with Susac syndrome were therapy-naive, taking corticosteroids, with some also receiving intravenous immunoglobulin, or taking intravenous immunoglobulin alone at the time their blood was drawn.

Germline CDR1 and CDR2: SEHNR and FQNEAQ (reference sequence). CDR3 length: 15 residues. V shed 4 bases, J shed 7 bases, and the junction held 7 bases outside the gene matches. Random hexamers served to reverse transcribe about 0.45 to 1 ug RNA. By means of immunoSEQ multiplex PCR, TCR beta CDR3 spanning 54 Vbeta and 13 Jbeta underwent amplification. TCRdb reanalysed the immunoSEQ multiplex PCR reads using MiXCR and keeps one entry per CDR3 protein. The sample has tens of thousands of distinct CDR3 sequences, approximately 95% seen once. Both CD4+ and CD8+ T cells were negatively isolated, and TEMRA cells underwent FACS enrichment.

The rearrangement joins TRBV7-9 to TRBJ1-5, with TRBD1 matching 10 bases. This receptor was identified in a human donor with Susac syndrome. The specimen sequenced was CD8+ T cells from PBMCs. The DNA for the CDR3 is TGTGCCAGCAGCTCACCGGGACAGGGGATACAGCCCCAGCATTTT. Translation: CASSSPGQGIQPQHF.